The clone carrying this T cell receptor (beta chain) appeared many times. What it binds is unknown. Healthy Caucasians alone served as donors. This entry comes from a study of identical twins. Template switching, a step in the protocol, added a universal primer site, and cDNA carried unique molecular identifiers. One entry per CDR3 protein, called by TCRdb with MiXCR from the 5' RACE reads. Of about 890,000 distinct CDR3 sequences listed, 9% to 15% are singletons. Germline V gene sequence: CDR1 ENHRY, CDR2 SYGVKD. This CDR3 is built from 14 residues. The V end lost 3 bases, the J end lost 7 bases, and 13 bases lay between the germline ends. Study-wide findings and caveats: Fewer insertions marked abundant cord blood beta clonotypes; young adult naive trended weakly, memory not at all.

The data also belong to a second study, concerning yellow fever vaccine responses in identical twins.

The sequence derives from a woman between 18 and 29 years old in good health. The genes are TRBV10-3 and TRBJ1-5; D unresolved. The sequencing sample was made of PBMCs. The DNA of the CDR3 is TGTGCCATCAGTGAAGTGGGGATTAGCCAGCCCCAGCATTTT. As protein: CAISEVGISQPQHF.